Listed below are T cell receptor beta chains from one sample, sequenced in a study of blood T cell repertoires in COVID-19. Sequencing was performed with immunoSEQ multiplex PCR; in TCRdb, only in-frame clones are kept and a portion is missing. The sample records approximately 220,000 clones, approximately 90% being singletons. Sequenced: PBMCs or T cells enriched from blood (not recorded which). All receptors derive from a woman aged 25-40 years with acute COVID-19. Both conserved end residues are part of each CDR3. D genes are given only for firm matches. Rows give clone size only sometimes, using once, few, many, or a class for an expanded clone.

-,TRBV5-1,TRBJ1-1,-,CASSLAGYHTEAFF,TGCGCCAGCAGCTTGGCAGGGTACCACACTGAAGCTTTCTTT
-,TRBV7-9,TRBJ1-6,-,CASSRGQLGRAAYNSPLHF,TGTGCCAGCAGCCGGGGACAATTGGGGCGAGCGGCCTATAATTCACCCCTCCACTTT
-,TRBV5-1,TRBJ2-5,-,CASSLGTQGRGRETQYF,TGCGCCAGCAGCTTGGGGACACAGGGTCGGGGTCGAGAGACCCAGTACTTC
-,TRBV7-2,TRBJ1-1,-,CASSLWGSAKGNTEAFF,TGTGCCAGCAGCTTATGGGGCAGTGCAAAGGGGAACACTGAAGCTTTCTTT
-,TRBV12-3/TRBV12-4,TRBJ1-2,TRBD1,CASSFRTGPGYTF,TGTGCCAGCAGTTTCCGGACAGGGCCTGGCTACACCTTC
-,TRBV27,TRBJ1-5,-,CASRDMNSNQPQHF,TGTGCCAGCAGGGACATGAATAGCAATCAGCCCCAGCATTTT
-,TRBV7-2,TRBJ1-2,TRBD1,CASSLVDRVTTF,TGTGCCAGCAGCTTAGTCGACAGGGTAACCACCTTC
-,TRBV27,TRBJ2-3,TRBD2,CASSSELAGVSTDTQYF,TGTGCCAGCAGTTCCGAGCTAGCGGGGGTCTCCACAGATACGCAGTATTTT
once,TRBV24-1,TRBJ2-3,-,CATAEGTERDTQYF,TGTGCCACCGCTGAAGGGACTGAGCGGGATACGCAGTATTTT
-,TRBV11-2,TRBJ1-2,-,CASSRDTPHGYTF,TGTGCCAGCAGTCGCGACACTCCGCATGGCTACACCTTC
once,TRBV19,TRBJ1-2,-,CASSIRNRLSPGYTF,TGTGCCAGTAGTATAAGGAACAGGCTCAGCCCTGGCTACACCTTC
once,TRBV10-1,TRBJ1-2,TRBD1,CASSESRGTGLGYTF,TGCGCCAGCAGTGAGTCTCGGGGGACAGGGCTCGGCTACACCTTC
-,TRBV5-1,TRBJ2-5,TRBD1,CASSSDRGRGTQYF,TGCGCCAGCAGTTCCGACAGGGGGCGTGGGACCCAGTACTTC
-,TRBV5-1,TRBJ1-3,-,CASSDNSGNTIYF,TGCGCCAGCAGTGACAATTCTGGAAACACCATATATTTT
-,TRBV7-2,TRBJ2-7,TRBD1,CASSSYTGGGYEQYF,TGTGCCAGCAGCTCCTACACAGGGGGCGGCTACGAGCAGTACTTC
-,TRBV28,TRBJ2-5,TRBD1,CASWDSGTGGQETQYF,TGTGCCAGCTGGGACTCCGGGACAGGGGGCCAAGAGACCCAGTACTTC
-,TRBV7-6,TRBJ1-4,-,CASSRGFHRRESTNEKLFF,TGTGCCAGCAGCCGGGGATTTCACAGGAGGGAATCAACTAATGAAAAACTGTTTTTT
-,TRBV30,TRBJ1-5,-,CAWSPGTSLVAGGNQPQHF,TGTGCCTGGAGTCCCGGGACATCCCTTGTTGCGGGTGGCAATCAGCCCCAGCATTTT
-,TRBV6-5,TRBJ2-7,-,CASSYFRGSNYEQYF,TGTGCCAGCAGTTACTTTAGGGGCAGCAACTACGAGCAGTACTTC
-,TRBV3-1/TRBV3-2,TRBJ1-4,-,CASSQQGSNEKLFF,TGTGCCAGCAGCCAACAGGGATCTAATGAAAAACTGTTTTTT
-,TRBV9,TRBJ2-3,TRBD2,CASSVGGGWTDTQYF,TGTGCCAGCAGCGTAGGGGGAGGGTGGACAGATACGCAGTATTTT
-,TRBV9,TRBJ1-4,TRBD1,CASSGGTADNEKLFF,TGTGCCAGCAGCGGGGGGACAGCAGATAATGAAAAACTGTTTTTT
-,TRBV19,TRBJ2-1,TRBD1,CASSFDRDEQFF,TGTGCCAGTAGTTTTGACAGGGACGAGCAGTTCTTC
-,TRBV6-5,TRBJ1-4,TRBD1,CASIQGGNNEKLFF,TGTGCCAGTATACAGGGGGGGAATAATGAAAAACTGTTTTTT
-,TRBV6-1,TRBJ2-3,-,CASSEYTATDTQYF,TGTGCCAGCAGTGAATATACAGCCACAGATACGCAGTATTTT
-,TRBV20-1,TRBJ1-2,-,CSAWGGKGYTF,TGCAGTGCTTGGGGGGGAAAAGGCTACACCTTC
-,TRBV10-1,TRBJ1-1,TRBD1,CASSEQGRGNTEAFF,TGCGCCAGCAGTGAACAGGGGAGAGGGAACACTGAAGCTTTCTTT
-,TRBV5-1,TRBJ2-1,-,CASSLTLERRYEQFF,TGCGCCAGCAGCTTGACTCTAGAACGGAGGTATGAGCAGTTCTTC
-,TRBV27,TRBJ2-1,-,CASSLSGGGRGAEQFF,TGTGCCAGCAGTTTATCGGGCGGGGGCCGAGGAGCTGAGCAGTTCTTC
-,TRBV5-1,TRBJ2-5,TRBD1,CASSPVYRGQGETQYF,TGCGCCAGCAGCCCAGTTTACAGGGGGCAAGGAGAGACCCAGTACTTC